This T cell receptor (beta chain) was recovered during a study of vaccination effects on CD4 cells after COVID-19. Background on the study: It was two doses of either the BNT162b2 or mRNA-1273 vaccine that participants received. Study-wide results and caveats: Late post-vaccination samples showed marked contraction of infection- and vaccine-induced clones.

With the ViraFEST assay, the study expanded antigen-specific CD4+ T cells using viral peptide pools, then sequenced them. When nine to ten days of culture had elapsed, CD4+ T cells were isolated. No vaccinee had earlier SARS-CoV-2 infection, and nucleocapsid antibodies were negative. The authors exchanged half the medium for IL-2 medium on days 3 and 7. With 4 bases clipped from V and 10 bases from J, the junction kept 9 bases outside the gene matches. Germline CDR1 is MGHRA and CDR2 is YSYEKL. This CDR3 is built from 15 residues. Profiling relied on immunoSEQ multiplex PCR, and the TCRdb table lists in-frame clones only, not all of them. Of 40,000 to 45,000 clones in the sample, around three quarters are singletons; the top ten hold under 14%. On this clone: Antigen unknown.

This chain uses TRBV4-1 with TRBJ1-6, with TRBD1 identical over 8 bases. The receptor was derived from a human donor who received a COVID-19 vaccine. The material was CD4+ T cells from PBMCs cultured with SARS-CoV-2 spike peptides, obtained before COVID-19 vaccination. Written as DNA, the CDR3 is TGCGCCAGCAGCCGACCGGACAGGGAGGGCTCACCCCTCCACTTT. This codes for CASSRPDREGSPLHF.